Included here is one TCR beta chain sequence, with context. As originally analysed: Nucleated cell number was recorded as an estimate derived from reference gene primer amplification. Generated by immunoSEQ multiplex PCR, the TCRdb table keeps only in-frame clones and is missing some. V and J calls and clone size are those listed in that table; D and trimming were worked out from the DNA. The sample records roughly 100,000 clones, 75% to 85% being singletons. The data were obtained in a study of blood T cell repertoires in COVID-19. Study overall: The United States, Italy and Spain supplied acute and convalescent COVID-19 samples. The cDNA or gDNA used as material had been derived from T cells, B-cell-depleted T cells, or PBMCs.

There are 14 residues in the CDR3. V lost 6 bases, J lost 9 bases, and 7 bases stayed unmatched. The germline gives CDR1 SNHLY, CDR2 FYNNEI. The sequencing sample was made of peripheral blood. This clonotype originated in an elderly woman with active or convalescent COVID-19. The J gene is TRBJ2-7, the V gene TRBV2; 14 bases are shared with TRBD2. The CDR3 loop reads CASSSGTSGSWQYF. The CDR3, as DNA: TGTGCCAGCAGCAGCGGGACTAGCGGGAGTTGGCAGTACTTC. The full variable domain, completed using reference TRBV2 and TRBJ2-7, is EPEVTQTPSHQVTQMGQEVILRCVPISNHLYFYWYRQILGQKVEFLVSFYNNEISEKSEIFDDQFSVERPDGSNFTLKIRSTKLEDSAMYFCASSSGTSGSWQYFGPGTRLTVT.